This T cell receptor beta chain was recorded in a study of glioma-infiltrating T cells. Background on the study: Blood libraries targeted about 4- to 10-fold coverage of about a million T cells.

Using RNA template, CDR3s of TCR alpha and beta were amplified with iRepertoire arm-PCR. For one-step reverse transcription and amplification, 100-400 ng of tissue mRNA or PBMC total RNA was used. TCRdb independently ran MiXCR on the multiplex PCR reads; one entry per CDR3 protein. This sample has around 350,000 distinct CDR3 sequences; more than 35% occur once, and the top ten carry about 12%. Findings and caveats of the study: A blood CDR3 motif signature was depleted in highly divergent patients. Above-expected tissue-blood divergence occurred in all gliomas, most in low-grade ones.

Trimming cost V 1 base and J 6 bases; bases outside gene matches: 7. Germline V gene data show CDR1 as LNHNV and CDR2 as YYDKDF (reference sequence). The CDR3 length is 16 residues. About this clonotype itself: Its target is unknown.

Sequencing was done on a sample of glioma tissue, nonneoplastic brain tissue, or PBMCs (not recorded which). This receptor was taken from a human donor with low-grade glioma or glioblastoma, undergoing nonglioma brain surgery, or in good health (not recorded which). The V gene is TRBV15, the J gene TRBJ1-2; 11 bases map to TRBD1. The CDR3 loop is CATSRGPGQGVNGYTF. For the CDR3, the DNA is TGTGCCACCAGCAGAGGACCGGGACAGGGGGTAAATGGCTACACCTTC.